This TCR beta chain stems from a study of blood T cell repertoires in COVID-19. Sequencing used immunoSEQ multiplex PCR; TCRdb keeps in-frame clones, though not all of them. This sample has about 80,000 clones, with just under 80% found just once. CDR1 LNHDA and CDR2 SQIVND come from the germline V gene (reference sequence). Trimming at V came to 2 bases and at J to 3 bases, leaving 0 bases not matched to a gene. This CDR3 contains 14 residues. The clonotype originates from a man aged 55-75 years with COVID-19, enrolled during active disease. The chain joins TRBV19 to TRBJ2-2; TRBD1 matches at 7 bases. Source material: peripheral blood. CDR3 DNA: TGTGCCAGTAGTATAACAGGGGACACCGGGGAGCTGTTTTTT. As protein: CASSITGDTGELFF.